The 22 T cell receptor beta chains given below trace back to one sample, sequenced in a study of blood T cell repertoires in COVID-19. Repertoires were generated with immunoSEQ multiplex PCR, while TCRdb's copy carries only in-frame clones and drops some. The repertoire holds tens of thousands of clones, with roughly nine tenths as singletons. Sample: peripheral blood. The receptors stem from a man in his fifties or sixties with active or convalescent COVID-19.

The chain carries TRBV24-1 and TRBJ1-6; the D is unclear. The CDR3 totals 12 residues. Between the trimmed V and J ends, which lost 3 bases and 14 bases, there was a span of 10 bases. The V gene's germline CDR1 is KGHDR and CDR2 SFDVKD. As DNA, the CDR3 is TGTGCCACCAGTGATAACGGTCTGTCCCTCCACTTT. It is translated as CATSDNGLSLHF.

This clone was observed once. This chain connects TRBV9 to TRBJ2-7; TRBD2 is a possible D gene (5 bases). This CDR3 region has 14 residues. V was trimmed by 1 base and J by 5 bases, leaving 13 bases between them. In germline, CDR1 is SGDLS, CDR2 YYNGEE. In DNA, the CDR3 is TGTGCCAGCAGCGTACTAGGGAGCGGCGACGAGCAGTACTTC. Residues: CASSVLGSGDEQYF.

V gene TRBV4-3 combines with J gene TRBJ2-1; 8 bases fit TRBD2. The V and J ends lost 0 bases and 2 bases, in that order; junction bases with no gene match: 6. The length of the CDR3 is 17 residues. Germline V gene sequence: CDR1 LGHNA, CDR2 YSLEER. The CDR3 nucleotides are TGCGCCAGCAGCCAAGATCCAACTAGCGGTCCCTACAATGAGCAGTTCTTC. Its protein product is CASSQDPTSGPYNEQFF.

Regarding this clone: A read error may account for a junction end that differs from germline. The rearrangement joins TRBV11-2 to TRBJ2-7; the D is unclear. There are 11 residues in the CDR3. Germline V gene data show CDR1 as SGHAT and CDR2 as FQNNGV. The CDR3 coding sequence is TGTGCCAGCAGCTTAGGTTTTGCGAGCGTCTTC. Translation: CASSLGFASVF.

V is TRBV4-1 and J is TRBJ2-7; TRBD2 matches at 8 bases. CDR3 length equals 15 residues. Germline V gene sequence: CDR1 MGHRA, CDR2 YSYEKL. The trim removed 4 bases at V and 3 bases at J, leaving 8 bases unmatched. The CDR3 sequence: CASSLQGLENYEQYF. CDR3 DNA: TGCGCCAGCAGCCTACAGGGACTAGAAAACTACGAGCAGTACTTC.

The rearrangement uses TRBV5-1 and TRBJ2-3, with 13 positions matching TRBD2. The CDR3 covers 16 residues. V was pared by 3 bases and J by 5 bases, with 6 bases of the junction left unmatched. Germline assignment: CDR1 SGHRS and CDR2 YFSETQ. The chain's CDR3 is CASSSGLAGSGDTQYF. The CDR3 DNA reads as TGCGCCAGCAGCTCGGGACTAGCGGGATCTGGAGATACGCAGTATTTT.

The chain is built from TRBV27 and TRBJ2-5; D is ambiguous. The CDR3 length is 13 residues. V was clipped by 0 bases and J by 2 bases, with 4 bases between them. Per germline, CDR1 MNHEY and CDR2 SMNVEV (reference sequence). The CDR3 spells CASSLSPQETQYF. The CDR3 DNA sequence: TGTGCCAGCAGTTTATCTCCGCAAGAGACCCAGTACTTC.

V gene TRBV27 combines with J gene TRBJ1-6; no clear D gene. Germline assignment: CDR1 MNHEY and CDR2 SMNVEV (reference sequence). The V gene lost 6 bases and the J gene lost 6 bases, with 15 bases spanning the gap. The CDR3 totals 15 residues. The CDR3 sequence: CASSLWAGVNSPLHF. DNA for the CDR3: TGTGCCAGCAGCCTTTGGGCCGGGGTTAATTCACCCCTCCACTTT.

The genes are TRBV9 and TRBJ1-6, with D possibly TRBD1 on 5 matching bases. V was cut by 0 bases and J by 3 bases, with 7 bases left in between. The germline V gene has CDR1 SGDLS and CDR2 YYNGEE. CDR3 size: 15 residues. The CDR3 DNA follows: TGTGCCAGCAGCGTAGGGGGGGACTATAATTCACCCCTCCACTTT. This encodes CASSVGGDYNSPLHF. The full variable domain, in which reference TRBV9 and TRBJ1-6 provide the parts outside the CDR3, is DSGVTQTPKHLITATGQRVTLRCSPRSGDLSVYWYQQSLDQGLQFLIQYYNGEERAKGNILERFSAQQFPDLHSELNLSSLELGDSALYFCASSVGGDYNSPLHFGNGTRLTVT.

The chain recombines TRBV11-3 with TRBJ2-5, with 8 positions matching TRBD1. Trimming took 5 bases from V and 3 from J; bases not matched to a gene: 2. This CDR3 comprises 13 residues. Germline CDR1 SGHNT, CDR2 YENEEA. The CDR3 loop is CASSLGQEETQYF. CDR3 in DNA: TGTGCCAGCAGCCTGGGACAGGAAGAGACCCAGTACTTC.

The V gene is TRBV6-1, the J gene TRBJ2-1; 12 bases are shared with TRBD2. CDR1 and CDR2 (germline): MNHNS, SASEGT. This CDR3 has 17 residues. J gave up 7 bases and V 2 bases, and 9 bases lay outside the gene matches. The CDR3 nucleotides are TGTGCCAGCAGTGAACCCGGACTAGCGGGAATCTTAAATGAGCAGTTCTTC. Residues: CASSEPGLAGILNEQFF.

The gene calls are TRBV18 and TRBJ2-4, with D possibly matching TRBD1 (6 bases). The CDR3 is 16 amino acids. Trimming removed 1 base at V and 3 bases at J, with 13 bases between. Germline-derived CDR1 and CDR2 are KGHSH and LQKENI. In DNA form, the CDR3 reads TGTGCCAGCTCACCACAAGCTGGGGGCGGCAAAAACATTCAGTACTTC. The encoded protein is CASSPQAGGGKNIQYF.

This chain links TRBV7-9 with TRBJ2-5; D gene uncertain. V dropped 5 bases and J dropped 5 bases, with 6 bases sitting between them. Germline values: CDR1 SEHNR, CDR2 FQNEAQ (reference sequence). CDR3 length: 11 residues. CDR3: CASSKRETQYF. CDR3 nucleotide sequence: TGTGCCAGCAGCAAACGGGAGACCCAGTACTTC.

V and J are TRBV7-2 and TRBJ2-7; a possible D gene is TRBD1 (6 bases). V lost 4 bases to trimming and J lost 1 base, with 8 bases between them. CDR3 length equals 13 residues. Germline CDR1 SGHTA, CDR2 FQGNSA. CDR3 amino acids: CASSSQGSYEQYF. CDR3 nucleotides: TGTGCCAGCAGCTCCCAGGGGTCCTACGAGCAGTACTTC.

The chain combines TRBV7-3 with TRBJ2-2, with TRBD1 matching over 8 bases. Per germline, CDR1 SGHTA and CDR2 FQGTGA. The CDR3 contains 14 residues. V lost 8 bases and J lost 8; bases outside the gene matches: 10. The chain's CDR3 is CASQMLRGLGELFF. The DNA for the CDR3 is TGTGCCAGCCAGATGCTCAGGGGGCTAGGGGAGCTGTTTTTT.

The chain joins TRBV18 to TRBJ1-2; TRBD1 aligns across 9 bases. This CDR3 is built from 16 residues. The germline V gene has CDR1 KGHSH and CDR2 LQKENI. V gave up 4 bases and J gave up 6 bases; unmatched junction bases: 12. The CDR3 loop reads CASSQAGTGLVNGYTF. In DNA, the CDR3 is TGTGCCAGCTCACAAGCCGGGACAGGGTTAGTCAATGGCTACACCTTC.

This chain connects TRBV18 to TRBJ2-7; 9 positions agree with TRBD2. CDR1 and CDR2 from the germline V gene are KGHSH and LQKENI. Losses at the gene ends were 6 bases for V and 2 bases for J; bases not matched to a gene: 5. The CDR3 is 14 amino acids. Here the CDR3 reads CASSKLAGTYEQYF. The CDR3 DNA sequence: TGTGCCAGCTCGAAACTAGCGGGCACCTACGAGCAGTACTTC.

This clone was detected once. V usage is TRBV2 and J usage is TRBJ1-3; D not resolved. CDR3 length: 14 amino acids. Germline CDR1 is SNHLY and CDR2 is FYNNEI. The ends were cut back, 7 bases at V and 0 bases at J, with 10 bases in the middle. CDR3 protein: CASNERSSGNTIYF. CDR3 bases: TGTGCCAGCAACGAGCGGAGCTCTGGAAACACCATATATTTT.

V usage is TRBV12-3 or TRBV12-4 and J usage is TRBJ2-5; D gene ambiguous. V gave up 3 bases and J gave up 5 bases, with 10 bases separating them. This CDR3 has 13 amino acids. This CDR3 is CASSFGEVETQYF. CDR3 DNA sequence: TGTGCCAGCAGTTTTGGAGAGGTCGAGACCCAGTACTTC.

This clone was counted a few times. The CDR3 DNA reads as TGTGCCAGCAGCTTGGTGCAGGGATCCTATAATTCACCCCTCCACTTT. Its translation: CASSLVQGSYNSPLHF. This chain uses TRBV5-4 with TRBJ1-6; TRBD1 is a possible D gene (5 bases). The V end was cut by 0 bases, the J end by 1 base, with 8 bases between. Germline lookup yields CDR1 SGHNT and CDR2 YYREEE (reference sequence). The CDR3 extends over 16 amino acids.

Only one count was recorded for this clone. This chain connects TRBV11-2 to TRBJ2-7; 8 bases agree with TRBD1. J gave up 3 bases and V 3 bases, and 4 bases lay outside the gene matches. The CDR3 has 14 residues. The germline V gene has CDR1 SGHAT and CDR2 FQNNGV. The CDR3 loop is CASSFGTGYYEQYF. The CDR3 DNA sequence: TGTGCCAGCAGCTTCGGGACAGGATACTACGAGCAGTACTTC.

This chain links TRBV6-5 with TRBJ2-2; 7 bases line up with TRBD2. This CDR3 is 15 amino acids long. The germline V gene has CDR1 MNHEY and CDR2 SVGAGI. V lost 9 bases and J lost 8; bases outside the gene matches: 15. CDR3 sequence: CASERPGGRLGELFF. The DNA of the CDR3 is TGTGCCAGTGAGAGGCCGGGAGGCCGGTTGGGGGAGCTGTTTTTT.